This TCR beta chain was sequenced during a study of shared clonotypes between healthy human individuals. The donor cohort consisted entirely of Caucasian adults residing in Nashville, Tennessee. The CDR3 consists of 14 residues. Germline CDR1 reads MNHEY; CDR2 reads SVGAGI. Trimming left V 5 bases short and J 4 bases short, with 12 bases between. Each subset's genomic DNA was split evenly across several immunoSEQ plates. TCRdb's table, derived via immunoSEQ multiplex PCR, lists solely in-frame clones and lacks some. The sample records a few hundred thousand clones, approximately 97% being singletons. The clonotype was recovered from a woman aged 25 to 39 in good health. The J gene is TRBJ2-1, the V gene TRBV6-5; a possible D gene is TRBD2 (6 bases). The sample taken for sequencing was naive CD4+ T cells sorted from blood. Indicated subset: CD45RA+ positively selected. CDR3 in DNA: TGTGCCAGCAGTCGGGGGTCCCGATACAATGAGCAGTTCTTC. As protein: CASSRGSRYNEQFF.